This entry lists 7 T cell receptor beta chains sequenced from one sample in a study of blood T cell repertoires in COVID-19. Libraries were prepared by immunoSEQ multiplex PCR; TCRdb keeps only in-frame clonotypes and omits some of them. Counted here are some 300,000 clones, more than 85% occurring once; the ten biggest clones make up around 4.2%. The sample taken for sequencing was PBMCs or T cells enriched from blood (not recorded which). The receptors come from a woman in her twenties or thirties who had been exposed to COVID-19.

V usage is TRBV14 and J usage is TRBJ1-1, with no clear D. CDR3 size: 15 residues. V gave up 1 base and J gave up 0 bases, with 9 bases separating them. Looked up from germline, CDR1 is SGHDN and CDR2 is FVKESK. CDR3 DNA: TGTGCCAGCAGCCAAGGCCCACAGCTGAACACTGAAGCTTTCTTT. It encodes CASSQGPQLNTEAFF.

V is TRBV28 and J is TRBJ1-2, with a possible D match to TRBD1 (6 bases). Between the trimmed V and J ends, which lost 7 bases and 0 bases, there was a span of 15 bases. Looked up from germline, CDR1 is MDHEN and CDR2 is SYDVKM. There are 15 residues in the CDR3. In DNA, the CDR3 is TGTGCCAGCACCTCGGGGGGCGGAGCTAACTATGGCTACACCTTC. Protein: CASTSGGGANYGYTF.

This sequence joins TRBV30 and TRBJ1-2; D call uncertain. Germline lookup yields CDR1 GTSNPN and CDR2 SVGIG (reference sequence). V was pared by 4 bases and J by 2 bases, with 14 bases between. The CDR3 length is 14 residues. Written as DNA, the CDR3 is TGTGCCTGGATTTGTGGAAGGAGGAACTATGGCTACACCTTC. It yields the protein CAWICGRRNYGYTF.

The genes are TRBV3-1 (or the pseudogene TRBV3-2) and TRBJ1-1, with unresolved D. The CDR3 sequence is 15 residues long. The germline V gene encodes CDR1 LGHDT and CDR2 YNNKEL (reference sequence). Trimming shortened V by 1 base and J by 0 bases, and 9 bases separated the two germline ends. In DNA, the CDR3 is TGTGCCAGCAGCCAAGTCGTATTAATGAACACTGAAGCTTTCTTT. It specifies CASSQVVLMNTEAFF.

J is TRBJ2-1 and V is TRBV5-1; the match to TRBD2 covers 11 bases. Looked up from germline, CDR1 is SGHRS and CDR2 is YFSETQ. This CDR3 spans 14 amino acids. Germline trimming cut 7 bases from V and 5 bases from J; bases unmatched to any gene: 5. The CDR3 DNA is TGCGCCAGCGGCGGGACTAGCGGAAACAATGAGCAGTTCTTC. It yields the protein CASGGTSGNNEQFF.

The CDR3 DNA sequence: TGTGCCAGCAGCGTAGGTGGGGGGGCCTTGAGCACAGATACGCAGTATTTT. It specifies CASSVGGGALSTDTQYF. The chain links TRBV9 to TRBJ2-3, with D possibly TRBD2 on 7 matching bases. The CDR3 has 17 amino acids. Germline V gives CDR1 SGDLS, CDR2 YYNGEE. V dropped 0 bases and J dropped 0 bases, with 14 bases sitting between them.

This chain uses TRBV28 with TRBJ1-1; D not certain. V was clipped by 3 bases and J by 11 bases, with 10 bases between them. The CDR3 runs to 11 residues. Per the germline V gene, CDR1 is MDHEN and CDR2 is SYDVKM. The CDR3 DNA sequence: TGTGCCAGCAGTTTCGACTTGACCGCTTTCTTT. This gives the protein CASSFDLTAFF.